The 27 T cell receptor beta chains below were found in one sample sequenced in a study of T cells in tumors after PD-1 blockade. Clones were sequenced by immunoSEQ multiplex PCR, and TCRdb holds only the in-frame ones, with some missing. This table has around 35,000 clones, 73% appearing once. The input for sequencing was PBMCs, taken after anti-PD-1 treatment. The receptors come from a human donor with basal cell carcinoma.

This clone showed up just a few times. This chain links TRBV2 with TRBJ2-3, with 7 bases fitting TRBD2. Per germline, CDR1 SNHLY and CDR2 FYNNEI. V trimming: 5 bases; J trimming: 6 bases; junction bases outside the gene matches: 20. The CDR3 sequence is 18 residues long. The DNA for the CDR3 is TGTGCCAGCAGTTCTAACCCCATTCGAGCGGGAAGACGGGATACGCAGTATTTT. Its protein product is CASSSNPIRAGRRDTQYF.

V usage is TRBV28 and J usage is TRBJ2-3, with D tentatively TRBD1 (6 bases). Germline CDR1 and CDR2: MDHEN and SYDVKM. With 6 bases removed from V and 3 bases from J, the gap between germline ends came to 19 bases. The CDR3 runs 16 residues. This CDR3 reads CASSRTAPSRTDTQYF. The DNA of the CDR3 is TGTGCCAGCAGCCGGACAGCCCCTAGTCGGACAGATACGCAGTATTTT.

The chain uses TRBV3-1 (or the pseudogene TRBV3-2) and TRBJ1-2; D is ambiguous. The CDR3 loop spans 13 amino acids. Germline CDR1 and CDR2: LGHDT and YNNKEL (reference sequence). V was pared by 6 bases and J by 7 bases, with 15 bases between. The DNA of the CDR3 is TGTGCCAGCAGTTTGGGCCACCCTCGTGGCTACACCTTC. It translates to CASSLGHPRGYTF.

The chain combines TRBV6-2 or TRBV6-3 with TRBJ2-3; tentatively, D is TRBD1 (6 bases). The CDR3 has 15 amino acids. The V gene's germline CDR1 is MNHEY and CDR2 SVGEGT. Trimming removed 6 bases from V and 3 bases from J, with 16 bases in between. The CDR3 DNA sequence: TGTGCCAGCAGCCACCGGGCCAGGGGTACAGATACGCAGTATTTT. Translated: CASSHRARGTDTQYF.

This clone occurred a few times. The CDR3 loop is CASSWRRIGTSGRNNEQFF. The CDR3 DNA sequence: TGTGCCAGCAGCTGGCGGAGAATCGGGACTAGCGGGCGGAATAATGAGCAGTTCTTC. The V gene is TRBV28, the J gene TRBJ2-1; 12 bases agree with TRBD2. Unmatched junction bases numbered 19, after V lost 6 bases and J lost 7 bases. The CDR3 is 19 residues long. CDR1 MDHEN and CDR2 SYDVKM come from the germline V gene. Full variable domain (outside the CDR3, taken from reference TRBV28 and TRBJ2-1): DVKVTQSSRYLVKRTGEKVFLECVQDMDHENMFWYRQDPGLGLRLIYFSYDVKMKEKGDIPEGYSVSREKKERFSLILESASTNQTSMYLCASSWRRIGTSGRNNEQFFGPGTRLTVL.

This chain links TRBV5-8 with TRBJ2-4; D unresolved. Germline-derived CDR1 and CDR2 are SGHTS and YDEGEE. This CDR3 contains 14 residues. The V gene lost 4 bases and the J gene lost 6 bases, with 14 bases spanning the gap. CDR3 in DNA: TGTGCCAGCAGCCTCCCCGGCCCGGGAAACATTCAGTACTTC. This encodes CASSLPGPGNIQYF.

The chain recombines TRBV7-2 with TRBJ2-7, with 9 bases aligning to TRBD1. CDR3 length: 15 amino acids. Germline CDR1 SGHTA, CDR2 FQGNSA. Losses at the gene ends were 1 base for V and 3 bases for J; bases not matched to a gene: 4. The chain's CDR3 is CASSLEQGAYYEQYF. The CDR3 bases are TGTGCCAGCAGCTTAGAACAGGGGGCCTACTACGAGCAGTACTTC. Full variable domain (rest looked up from reference TRBV7-2 and TRBJ2-7): GAGVSQSPSNKVTEKGKDVELRCDPISGHTALYWYRQSLGQGLEFLIYFQGNSAPDKSGLPSDRFSAERTGGSVSTLTIQRTQQEDSAVYLCASSLEQGAYYEQYFGPGTRLTVT.

The chain combines TRBV10-1 with TRBJ2-7; 7 bases line up with TRBD1. The germline V gene encodes CDR1 WNHNN and CDR2 SYGVQD (reference sequence). The J segment lost 1 base and the V segment lost 8 bases, leaving 5 bases of the junction unmatched. CDR3 length equals 13 residues. The chain's CDR3 is CASGFRGSYEQYF. CDR3 in DNA: TGCGCCAGCGGATTCAGGGGGTCCTACGAGCAGTACTTC.

This rearrangement joins TRBV28 to TRBJ1-2, with 9 positions matching TRBD1. V dropped 7 bases and J dropped 8; count of bases not matched to a gene: 11. This CDR3 has 14 residues. CDR1 and CDR2 (germline): MDHEN, SYDVKM. Written as DNA, the CDR3 is TGTGCCAGCAATAGACAGGGGGGCGGAAGAGGCTACACCTTC. Amino acids: CASNRQGGGRGYTF.

The chain has TRBV7-6 and TRBJ2-5; 8 bases align to TRBD1. Germline loops: CDR1 SGHVS, CDR2 FNYEAQ. The CDR3 spans 18 residues. V dropped 5 bases and J dropped 3; count of bases not matched to a gene: 17. The CDR3 bases are TGTGCCAGCAGCCCACCCCCCTGGAGCACAGGGGGTAAAGAGACCCAGTACTTC. Protein product: CASSPPPWSTGGKETQYF.

This clone was seen a few times. Other DNA sequences in the same sample also yield this CDR3. The chain couples TRBV7-9 to TRBJ1-2; maybe TRBD1 (6 bases). Germline V gene sequence: CDR1 SEHNR, CDR2 FQNEAQ (reference sequence). The CDR3 consists of 13 residues. Trimming pared 0 bases from V and 8 bases from J, leaving 10 bases between. The CDR3 nucleotides read TGTGCCAGCAGCTTAGCGGGGGGCCGCGGCTACACCTTC. Translating gives CASSLAGGRGYTF.

The chain links TRBV19 to TRBJ1-1, with D perhaps TRBD1 (6 bases). V was cut by 9 bases and J by 0 bases, with 11 bases left in between. The CDR3 length is 13 residues. Germline lookup yields CDR1 LNHDA and CDR2 SQIVND (reference sequence). The CDR3 reads CASQGTMNTEAFF. The CDR3 DNA follows: TGTGCCAGCCAGGGGACAATGAACACTGAAGCTTTCTTT.

The J gene is TRBJ2-2, the V gene TRBV9, with 8 bases fitting TRBD2. The J segment lost 3 bases and the V segment lost 4 bases, leaving 8 bases of the junction unmatched. Germline CDR1 SGDLS, CDR2 YYNGEE. CDR3 length: 16 residues. DNA of the CDR3: TGTGCCAGCAGCCCACGGGCGGGGGGAGACACCGGGGAGCTGTTTTTT. Translation: CASSPRAGGDTGELFF.

To note about this clone: At the DNA level, this CDR3 is encoded by other sequences in the same sample as well. The J gene is TRBJ2-1, the V gene TRBV5-1, with 8 nucleotides matching TRBD1. Germline V CDR1 and CDR2: SGHRS, YFSETQ. This CDR3 is built from 15 residues. The ends lost 4 bases at V and 0 bases at J; junction bases unmatched: 3. The CDR3 DNA sequence: TGCGCCAGCAGCCTTGGACAGGGCTCCTACAATGAGCAGTTCTTC. Encoded protein: CASSLGQGSYNEQFF. The variable domain in full, with the rest retrieved from reference TRBV5-1 and TRBJ2-1, is KAGVTQTPRYLIKTRGQQVTLSCSPISGHRSVSWYQQTPGQGLQFLFEYFSETQRNKGNFPGRFSGRQFSNSRSEMNVSTLELGDSALYLCASSLGQGSYNEQFFGPGTRLTVL.

In this sample, this clone turned up a few times. V and J are TRBV5-4 and TRBJ2-2; D may be TRBD2 (5 bases). V lost 3 bases, J lost 1 base, and 13 bases lay in between. Germline CDR1 and CDR2: SGHNT and YYREEE (reference sequence). The CDR3 is made up of 16 amino acids. CDR3 loop: CASSSRAGRNTGELFF. DNA for the CDR3: TGTGCCAGCAGCTCCCGCGCGGGTAGGAACACCGGGGAGCTGTTTTTT.

V and J are TRBV18 and TRBJ2-5; 11 bases match TRBD1. V shed 6 bases and J 5 bases; nucleotides not matched to a gene: 8. This CDR3 is 15 amino acids long. CDR1 is KGHSH and CDR2 is LQKENI in the germline V gene. CDR3 nucleotide sequence: TGTGCCAGCTCTCCCGGGACAGGGGGTTTGGAGACCCAGTACTTC. Translation gives CASSPGTGGLETQYF.

The J gene is TRBJ2-3, the V gene TRBV7-9; D uncertain. V dropped 4 bases and J dropped 3 bases, with 11 bases sitting between them. The CDR3 has 14 residues. Germline assignment: CDR1 SEHNR and CDR2 FQNEAQ (reference sequence). CDR3 sequence reads: CASSYPGSTDTQYF. The CDR3 DNA sequence: TGTGCCAGCAGCTACCCCGGTTCTACAGATACGCAGTATTTT.

This clone was observed a single time. This rearrangement joins TRBV5-1 to TRBJ2-6; D may be TRBD1 or TRBD2 (5 bases each). Looked up from germline, CDR1 is SGHRS and CDR2 is YFSETQ. Between the trimmed V and J ends, which lost 0 bases and 2 bases, there was a span of 6 bases. The CDR3 contains 15 residues. The DNA of the CDR3 is TGCGCCAGCAGCTTGGGGGGGACTGGGGCCAACGTCCTGACTTTC. It yields the protein CASSLGGTGANVLTF.

The V gene is TRBV7-2, the J gene TRBJ2-3, with 10 nucleotides matching TRBD2. This CDR3 comprises 15 residues. V shed 0 bases and J 4 bases; nucleotides not matched to a gene: 1. Germline values: CDR1 SGHTA, CDR2 FQGNSA. The CDR3, as DNA: TGTGCCAGCAGCTTAGCAGCGGGAGGGGCAGATACGCAGTATTTT. The encoded protein is CASSLAAGGADTQYF. Looking up the rest from reference TRBV7-2 and TRBJ2-3 gives the full variable domain: GAGVSQSPSNKVTEKGKDVELRCDPISGHTALYWYRQSLGQGLEFLIYFQGNSAPDKSGLPSDRFSAERTGGSVSTLTIQRTQQEDSAVYLCASSLAAGGADTQYFGPGTRLTVL.

The J gene is TRBJ1-6, the V gene TRBV4-2; maybe TRBD1 (6 bases). The germline V and J ends were trimmed by 1 base and 0 bases, with 7 bases remaining between them. The germline V gene encodes CDR1 LGHNA and CDR2 YNFKEQ. CDR3 size: 16 residues. The DNA of the CDR3 is TGTGCCAGCAGCCAAGCGGACAGCTCCTATAATTCACCCCTCCACTTT. Translation: CASSQADSSYNSPLHF.

The chain links TRBV6-5 to TRBJ1-1, with unresolved D. Trimming removed 6 bases from V and 2 bases from J, with 13 bases in between. The germline V gene encodes CDR1 MNHEY and CDR2 SVGAGI. The CDR3 runs to 14 residues. In nucleotides, the CDR3 is TGTGCCAGCAGCCTAGAACGGTTTAACACTGAAGCTTTCTTT. It is translated as CASSLERFNTEAFF.

This clone ranks as medium-sized. V usage is TRBV27 and J usage is TRBJ1-1; D possibly corresponds to TRBD1 (5 bases). Per germline, CDR1 MNHEY and CDR2 SMNVEV (reference sequence). The CDR3 runs to 16 residues. V was pared by 4 bases and J by 0 bases, with 15 bases between. The CDR3 loop reads CASSSTQGPMNTEAFF. The DNA of the CDR3 is TGTGCCAGCAGTTCCACTCAGGGACCGATGAACACTGAAGCTTTCTTT.

This clone was seen a single time. The chain recombines TRBV10-2 with TRBJ2-7; 12 bases are a match to TRBD2. The trim removed 6 bases at V and 1 base at J, leaving 4 bases unmatched. The CDR3 covers 15 residues. Germline assignment: CDR1 WSHSY and CDR2 SAAADI. The CDR3 is CASRTGTSGSYEQYF. The DNA of the CDR3 is TGCGCCAGCAGGACAGGGACTAGCGGGTCCTACGAGCAGTACTTC.

The chain recombines TRBV29-1 with TRBJ1-3; D gene uncertain. The CDR3 is 12 residues long. The V gene lost 7 bases and the J gene lost 2 bases, with 9 bases spanning the gap. The germline gives CDR1 SQVTM, CDR2 ANQGSEA. The CDR3, as DNA: TGCAGCGCCGGAGGTCCTGGAAACACCATATATTTT. Amino acids: CSAGGPGNTIYF.

This chain connects TRBV19 to TRBJ1-2; D is undetermined. The CDR3 spans 14 residues. Germline lookup yields CDR1 LNHDA and CDR2 SQIVND (reference sequence). V lost 7 bases, J lost 3 bases, and 15 bases lay in between. CDR3 bases: TGTGCCAGTACCCCTAAGTCTAGGGACTATGGCTACACCTTC. Amino acid sequence: CASTPKSRDYGYTF.

The chain combines TRBV24-1 with TRBJ2-1, with TRBD2 matching over 9 bases. The CDR3 is 15 residues long. Germline assignment: CDR1 KGHDR and CDR2 SFDVKD. V gave up 6 bases and J gave up 8 bases; unmatched junction bases: 10. In nucleotides, the CDR3 is TGTGCCACCAGTTTTAGCGGGAGCATAGCCGATGAGCAGTTCTTC. Translating it yields CATSFSGSIADEQFF.

V is TRBV2 and J is TRBJ1-2; 7 bases match TRBD1. Trimming at V came to 6 bases and at J to 14 bases, leaving 18 bases not matched to a gene. Germline loops: CDR1 SNHLY, CDR2 FYNNEI. The CDR3 sequence is 14 residues long. In DNA form, the CDR3 reads TGTGCCAGCAGCCAGCGACAGGGAGGAGGCGTGGGGACCTTC. Protein: CASSQRQGGGVGTF.